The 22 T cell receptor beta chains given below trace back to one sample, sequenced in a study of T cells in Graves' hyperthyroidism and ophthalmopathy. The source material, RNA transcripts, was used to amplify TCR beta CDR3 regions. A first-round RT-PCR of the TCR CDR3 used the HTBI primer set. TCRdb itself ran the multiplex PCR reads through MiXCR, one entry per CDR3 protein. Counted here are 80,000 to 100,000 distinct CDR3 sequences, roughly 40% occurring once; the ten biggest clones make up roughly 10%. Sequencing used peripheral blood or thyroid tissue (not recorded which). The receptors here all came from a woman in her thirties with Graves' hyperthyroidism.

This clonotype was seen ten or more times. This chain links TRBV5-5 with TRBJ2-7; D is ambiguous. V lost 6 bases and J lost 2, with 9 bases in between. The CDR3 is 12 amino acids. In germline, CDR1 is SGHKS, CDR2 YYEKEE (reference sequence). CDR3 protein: CASNRGAYEQYF. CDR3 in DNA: TGTGCCAGCAACCGCGGAGCCTACGAGCAGTACTTC.

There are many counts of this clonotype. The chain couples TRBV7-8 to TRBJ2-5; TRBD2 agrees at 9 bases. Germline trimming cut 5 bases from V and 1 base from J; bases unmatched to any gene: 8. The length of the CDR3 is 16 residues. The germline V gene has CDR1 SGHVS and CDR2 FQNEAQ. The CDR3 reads CASSPRRGGFQETQYF. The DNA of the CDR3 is TGTGCCAGCAGCCCCCGGCGGGGGGGGTTCCAAGAGACCCAGTACTTC.

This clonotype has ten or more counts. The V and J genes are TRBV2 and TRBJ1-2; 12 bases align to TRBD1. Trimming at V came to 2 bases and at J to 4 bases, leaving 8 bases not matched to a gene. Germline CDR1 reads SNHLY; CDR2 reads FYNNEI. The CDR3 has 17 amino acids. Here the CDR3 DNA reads TGTGCCAGCAGTGAACTTCAGGGACAGGGGGCTCGCTATGGCTACACCTTC. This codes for CASSELQGQGARYGYTF.

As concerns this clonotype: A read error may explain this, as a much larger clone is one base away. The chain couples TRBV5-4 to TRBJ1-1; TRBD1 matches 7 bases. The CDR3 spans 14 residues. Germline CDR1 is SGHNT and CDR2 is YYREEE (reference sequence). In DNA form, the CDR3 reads TGTGCCAGCAGCTACGCAGGGGGGGGCACTGAAGCTTCCTTT. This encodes CASSYAGGGTEASF.

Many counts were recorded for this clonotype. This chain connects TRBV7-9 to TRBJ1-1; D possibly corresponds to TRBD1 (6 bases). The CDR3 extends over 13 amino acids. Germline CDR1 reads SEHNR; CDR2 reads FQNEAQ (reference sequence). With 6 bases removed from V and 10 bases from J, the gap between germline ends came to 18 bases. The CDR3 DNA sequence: TGTGCCAGCAGTTTGGGATCCACAGGGACAGCTTTCTTT. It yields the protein CASSLGSTGTAFF.

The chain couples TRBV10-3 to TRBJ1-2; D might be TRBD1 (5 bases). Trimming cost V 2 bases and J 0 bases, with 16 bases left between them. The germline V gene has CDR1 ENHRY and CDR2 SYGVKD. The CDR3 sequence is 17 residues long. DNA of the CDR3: TGTGCCATCAGTGAGAGCGGTGCGAGGGGAGCTAACTATGGCTACACCTTC. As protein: CAISESGARGANYGYTF.

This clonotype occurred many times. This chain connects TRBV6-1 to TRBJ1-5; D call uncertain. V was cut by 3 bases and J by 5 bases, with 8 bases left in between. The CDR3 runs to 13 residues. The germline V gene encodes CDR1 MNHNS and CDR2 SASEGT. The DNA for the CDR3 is TGTGCCAGCAGTGAGGGAGTGGATCAGCCCCAGCATTTT. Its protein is CASSEGVDQPQHF.

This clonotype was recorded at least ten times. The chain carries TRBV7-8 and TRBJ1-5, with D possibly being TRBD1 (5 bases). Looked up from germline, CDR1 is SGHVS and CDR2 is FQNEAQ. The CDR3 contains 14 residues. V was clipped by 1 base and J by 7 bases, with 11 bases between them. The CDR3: CASSLGRGGQPQHF. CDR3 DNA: TGTGCCAGCAGCTTAGGACGGGGGGGACAGCCCCAGCATTTT.

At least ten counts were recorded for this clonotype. The CDR3 reads CASSYSFSWSRNSPLHF. The DNA for the CDR3 is TGTGCCAGCAGCTACAGCTTTTCTTGGAGCAGGAATTCACCCCTCCACTTT. This chain uses TRBV7-2 with TRBJ1-6, with D unclear. The CDR3 has 17 amino acids. Germline V gene sequence: CDR1 SGHTA, CDR2 FQGNSA. V was pared by 4 bases and J by 7 bases, with 20 bases between. The whole variable domain, remainder taken from reference TRBV7-2 and TRBJ1-6, is GAGVSQSPSNKVTEKGKDVELRCDPISGHTALYWYRQSLGQGLEFLIYFQGNSAPDKSGLPSDRFSAERTGGSVSTLTIQRTQQEDSAVYLCASSYSFSWSRNSPLHFGNGTRLTVT.

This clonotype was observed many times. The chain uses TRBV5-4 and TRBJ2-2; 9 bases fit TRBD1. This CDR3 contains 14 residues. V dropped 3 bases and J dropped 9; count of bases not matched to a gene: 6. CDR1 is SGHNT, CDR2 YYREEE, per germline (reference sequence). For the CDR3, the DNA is TGTGCCAGCAGCTCGAACAGGGGGCGCCGGGAGCTGTTTTTT. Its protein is CASSSNRGRRELFF.

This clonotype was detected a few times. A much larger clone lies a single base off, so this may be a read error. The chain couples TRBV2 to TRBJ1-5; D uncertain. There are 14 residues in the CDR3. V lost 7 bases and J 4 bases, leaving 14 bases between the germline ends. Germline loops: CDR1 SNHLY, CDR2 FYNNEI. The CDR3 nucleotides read TGTGCCAGCACCCGGAGCCAGGTTAATCAGCCCCAGCATTTT. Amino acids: CASTRSQVNQPQHF. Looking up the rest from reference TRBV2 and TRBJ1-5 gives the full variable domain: EPEVTQTPSHQVTQMGQEVILRCVPISNHLYFYWYRQILGQKVEFLVSFYNNEISEKSEIFDDQFSVERPDGSNFTLKIRSTKLEDSAMYFCASTRSQVNQPQHFGDGTRLSIL.

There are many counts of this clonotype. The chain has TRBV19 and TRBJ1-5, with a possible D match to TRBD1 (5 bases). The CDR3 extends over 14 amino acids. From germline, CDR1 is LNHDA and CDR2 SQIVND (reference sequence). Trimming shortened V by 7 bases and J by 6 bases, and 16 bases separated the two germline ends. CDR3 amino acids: CASTVGGDGQPQHF. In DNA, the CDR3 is TGTGCCAGTACCGTGGGAGGGGATGGTCAGCCCCAGCATTTT.

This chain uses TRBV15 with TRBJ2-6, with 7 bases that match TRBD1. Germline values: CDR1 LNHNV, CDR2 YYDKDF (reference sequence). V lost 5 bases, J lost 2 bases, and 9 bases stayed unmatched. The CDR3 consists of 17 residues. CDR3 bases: TGTGCCACCAGCCGCGAGACAGGGAACCCTGGGGCCAACGTCCTGACTTTC. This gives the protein CATSRETGNPGANVLTF.

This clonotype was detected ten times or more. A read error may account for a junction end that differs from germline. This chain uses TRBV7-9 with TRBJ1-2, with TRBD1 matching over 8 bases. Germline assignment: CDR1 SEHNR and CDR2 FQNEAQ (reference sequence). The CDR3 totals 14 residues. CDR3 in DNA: TGTGCCAGCAGCTTCGGGACAGGAAACTATGACTACACCTTC. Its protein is CASSFGTGNYDYTF.

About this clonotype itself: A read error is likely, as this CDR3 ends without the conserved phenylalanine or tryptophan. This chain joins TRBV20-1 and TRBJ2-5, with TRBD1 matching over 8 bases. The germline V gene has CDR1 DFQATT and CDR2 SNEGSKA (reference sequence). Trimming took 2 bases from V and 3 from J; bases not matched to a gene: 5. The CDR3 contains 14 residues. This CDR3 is CSARYPGQEETQYP. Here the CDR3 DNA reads TGCAGTGCTAGATACCCGGGACAGGAAGAGACCCAGTACCCC.

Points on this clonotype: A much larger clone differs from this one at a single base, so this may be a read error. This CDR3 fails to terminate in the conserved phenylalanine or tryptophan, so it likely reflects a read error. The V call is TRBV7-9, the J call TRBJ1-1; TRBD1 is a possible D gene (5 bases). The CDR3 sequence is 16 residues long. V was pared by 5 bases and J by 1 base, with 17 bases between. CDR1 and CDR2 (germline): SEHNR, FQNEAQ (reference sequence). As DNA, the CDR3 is TGTGCCAGCAGCCCAGGAGGTCGGGACCGGAACACTGAAGCTTTCCTT. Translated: CASSPGGRDRNTEAFL.

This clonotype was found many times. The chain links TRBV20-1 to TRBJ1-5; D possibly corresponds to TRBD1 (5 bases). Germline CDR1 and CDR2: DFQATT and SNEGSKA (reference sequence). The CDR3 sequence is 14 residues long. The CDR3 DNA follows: TGCAGCACAAAACGGGGGTCGGGCAATCAGCCCCAGCATTTT. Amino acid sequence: CSTKRGSGNQPQHF.

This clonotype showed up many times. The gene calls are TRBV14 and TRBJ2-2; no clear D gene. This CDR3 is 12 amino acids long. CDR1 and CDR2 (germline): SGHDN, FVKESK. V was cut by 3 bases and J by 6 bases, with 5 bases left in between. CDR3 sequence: CASSHSSGELFF. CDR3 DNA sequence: TGTGCCAGCAGCCACTCTTCCGGGGAGCTGTTTTTT.

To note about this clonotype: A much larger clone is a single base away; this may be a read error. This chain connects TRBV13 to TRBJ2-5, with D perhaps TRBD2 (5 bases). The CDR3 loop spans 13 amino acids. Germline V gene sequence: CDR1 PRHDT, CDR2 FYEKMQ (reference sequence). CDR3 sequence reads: CASSLLGGETLYF. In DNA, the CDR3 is TGTGCCAGCAGCCTTCTGGGTGGGGAGACCCTGTACTTC.

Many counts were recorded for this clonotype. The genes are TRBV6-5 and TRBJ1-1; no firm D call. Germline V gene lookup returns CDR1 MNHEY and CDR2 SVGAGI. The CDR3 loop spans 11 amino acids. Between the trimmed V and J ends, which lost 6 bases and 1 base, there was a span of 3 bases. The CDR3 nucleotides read TGTGCCAGCAGGAGGAACACTGAAGCTTTCTTT. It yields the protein CASRRNTEAFF.

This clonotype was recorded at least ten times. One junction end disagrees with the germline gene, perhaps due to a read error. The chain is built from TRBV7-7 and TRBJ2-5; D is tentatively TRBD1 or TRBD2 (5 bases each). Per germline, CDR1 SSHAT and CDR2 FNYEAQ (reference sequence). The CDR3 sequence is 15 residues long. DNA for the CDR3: TGTGCTAGCAGCTTATCCGGGACCGACCAAGAGACCCAGTACTTC. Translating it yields CASSLSGTDQETQYF.

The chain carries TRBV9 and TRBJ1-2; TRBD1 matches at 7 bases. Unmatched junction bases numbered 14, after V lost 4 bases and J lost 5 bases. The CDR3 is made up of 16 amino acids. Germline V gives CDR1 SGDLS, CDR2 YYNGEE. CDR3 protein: CASSFAGTASFYGYTF. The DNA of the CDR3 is TGTGCCAGCAGCTTCGCCGGGACAGCTTCATTTTATGGCTACACCTTC. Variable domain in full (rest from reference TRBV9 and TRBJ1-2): DSGVTQTPKHLITATGQRVTLRCSPRSGDLSVYWYQQSLDQGLQFLIQYYNGEERAKGNILERFSAQQFPDLHSELNLSSLELGDSALYFCASSFAGTASFYGYTFGSGTRLTVV.